The 4 T cell receptor beta chains listed next were all sequenced from one sample in a study of sequential checkpoint blockade in melanoma. The treatment was: randomized to nivolumab then ipilimumab (arm A) or the reverse (arm B). Only in-frame clones appear in the TCRdb table, and some are missing; sequencing was by immunoSEQ multiplex PCR. Altogether about 14,000 clones are present, around 73% being singletons, with the ten largest covering roughly 31%. Sequencing was performed on CD8+ T cells sorted from blood (inferred from file names), taken from a patient given nivolumab and ipilimumab in sequence. These receptors were taken from a human donor with melanoma.

The rearrangement links TRBV14 to TRBJ2-1; D possibly corresponds to TRBD2 (7 bases). V was cut by 4 bases and J by 0 bases, with 16 bases left in between. The CDR3 has 17 amino acids. From germline, CDR1 is SGHDN and CDR2 FVKESK. In DNA, the CDR3 is TGTGCCAGCAGCCCCCGGGGGCGGGGGCCCTCCTACAATGAGCAGTTCTTC. It encodes CASSPRGRGPSYNEQFF.

The chain joins TRBV4-1 to TRBJ2-3; 8 nucleotides match TRBD2. Trimming cost V 4 bases and J 1 base; bases outside gene matches: 4. Germline assignment: CDR1 MGHRA and CDR2 YSYEKL. This CDR3 contains 15 residues. CDR3 region: CASSPTSGGTDTQYF. Here the CDR3 DNA reads TGCGCCAGCAGCCCTACTAGCGGAGGCACAGATACGCAGTATTTT.

The CDR3 protein is CASSKKAGTGKMVNTEAFF. CDR3 in DNA: TGTGCCAGCAGCAAAAAGGCCGGGACAGGGAAAATGGTGAACACTGAAGCTTTCTTT. V and J are TRBV21-1 and TRBJ1-1; no DNA check was done on the table's D call, TRBD1. TRBV21-1 is a documented pseudogene. The CDR3 loop spans 19 amino acids.

A remark on this clone: At one boundary the junction diverges from the germline segment, which might be a read error. This sequence joins TRBV10-2 and TRBJ2-2; weak D call: TRBD2 (5 bases). CDR3 length equals 14 residues. Germline V CDR1 and CDR2: WSHSY, SAAADI. The CDR3 sequence: CASFTGSGTWELFF. In DNA, the CDR3 is TGCGCCAGCTTTACTGGATCCGGAACCTGGGAGCTGTTTTTC.